This TCR beta chain is from a study of CD8+CD57+ T cells in acquired aplastic anemia. The template used for profiling TCR beta VDJ and CDR3 was genomic DNA. TCRdb passed the reads through MiXCR, listing each CDR3 protein once. The repertoire consists of about 150,000 distinct CDR3 sequences, with approximately 52% occurring once and the leading ten covering around 12%. This CDR3 has 15 amino acids. Germline lookup yields CDR1 KGHDR and CDR2 SFDVKD. The ends were cut back, 5 bases at V and 0 bases at J, with 12 bases in the middle. CD8+CD57+ cell expansion, shown by flow cytometry, had occurred in the patients selected for sequencing.

This receptor was taken from a human donor with aplastic anemia. The sequencing input was sorted CD4+, CD8+, or CD8+CD57+ T cells (not recorded which) from PBMCs. This rearrangement joins TRBV24-1 to TRBJ1-2, with a weak D call TRBD1 (6 bases). In nucleotides, the CDR3 is TGTGCCACCAGTGGACAGGAGGGGGCTAACTATGGCTACACCTTC. Translation gives CATSGQEGANYGYTF.